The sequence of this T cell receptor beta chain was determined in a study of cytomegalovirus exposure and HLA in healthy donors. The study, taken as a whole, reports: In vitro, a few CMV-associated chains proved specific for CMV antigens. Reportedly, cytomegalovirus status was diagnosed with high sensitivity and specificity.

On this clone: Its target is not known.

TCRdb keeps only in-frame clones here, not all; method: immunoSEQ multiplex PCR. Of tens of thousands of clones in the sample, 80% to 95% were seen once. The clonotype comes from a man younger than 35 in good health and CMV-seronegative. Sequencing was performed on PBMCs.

As DNA, the CDR3 is TGTGCCACCAGCAGAGACCAGGCCTCAGATACGCAGTATTTT. Translated: CATSRDQASDTQYF. The chain links TRBV15 to TRBJ2-3; D gene ambiguous. In germline, CDR1 is LNHNV, CDR2 YYDKDF (reference sequence). The length of the CDR3 is 14 residues. V shed 0 bases and J shed 4 bases, with 8 bases lying between them.